This T cell receptor (beta chain) is from a study of memory CD4+ T cells and cytomegalovirus serostatus. Study at large: Of the healthy Belgian adults, several were CMV seropositive and about two dozen seronegative. Study results and caveats: CD4+ memory repertoires contained about two fifths of the 164 reported CMV TCRbeta sequences.

On this clone: No antigen is known for it.

Method: immunoSEQ multiplex PCR; TCRdb's copy keeps in-frame clones and lacks some. The sample yields some 44,000 clones, 60% to 85% seen once. The sort gate was single viable CD3+CD4+CD8-CD45RO+ cells for memory CD4+ T cells. Looked up from germline, CDR1 is GTSNPN and CDR2 is SVGIG (reference sequence). CDR3 length equals 14 residues. V shed 4 bases and J shed 7 bases, with 14 bases lying between them. V gene TRBV30 combines with J gene TRBJ1-6, with a weak D call TRBD1 (6 bases). The sequence was collected from an adult in good health and CMV-seronegative. The material sequenced was memory CD4+ T cells from blood. The CDR3 is CAWKLAGANSPLHF. CDR3 in DNA: TGTGCCTGGAAATTGGCAGGGGCGAATTCACCCCTCCACTTT.